Below, 2 T cell receptor beta chains from the same sample are listed, as sequenced in a study of type 1 and type 2 diabetes patients. Genomic DNA was the PCR template. Multiplex PCR with 30 forward and 13 reverse primers amplified the TCR beta CDR3. From the multiplex PCR reads, TCRdb called clonotypes with MiXCR, one entry per CDR3 protein. The sample has 280,000 or so distinct CDR3 sequences; roughly 50% are singletons. Sequenced sample: peripheral blood mononuclear cells (PBMCs). All receptors derive from a man aged 18 to 29 with type 2 diabetes.

The rearrangement uses TRBV9 and TRBJ2-7; no clear D gene. The CDR3 covers 13 residues. Trimming removed 5 bases from V and 5 bases from J, with 14 bases in between. Germline V lookup: CDR1 SGDLS, CDR2 YYNGEE. CDR3 residues: CASSTGRSDEQYF. CDR3 DNA sequence: TGTGCCAGCAGTACCGGCAGATCGGACGAGCAGTACTTC.

The gene calls are TRBV12-5 and TRBJ2-7; TRBD2 matches at 8 bases. Germline V gene data show CDR1 as LGHNT and CDR2 as FRNRAP. The CDR3 is made up of 15 amino acids. DNA of the CDR3: TGTGCCAGCAGCCTGGGGGGCGGGAGGCCACTCGAGCAGTACTTC. Amino acid sequence: CASSLGGGRPLEQYF.